Listed below are T cell receptor beta chains from one sample, sequenced in a study of T cells in Graves' hyperthyroidism and ophthalmopathy. MiXCR, run by TCRdb on the multiplex PCR reads, gives a single entry per CDR3 protein. The table has about 500,000 distinct CDR3 sequences, 16% seen once. Input material: blood. The source is a woman younger than 30 with Graves' hyperthyroidism. Both conserved end residues are part of each CDR3. Each record gives: V gene, J gene, clone size, CDR3 length, D gene, CDR3 protein, CDR3 DNA. The D gene is left open where the match is weak. The size of a clone is reported for some rows only, either as once, few or many, or as a class for expanded clones.

TRBV2	TRBJ2-2	many	15	TRBD1	CASMEMTGGPGELFF	TGTGCCAGCATGGAGATGACAGGGGGCCCCGGGGAGCTGTTTTTT
TRBV29-1	TRBJ2-1	few	14	TRBD2	CSVEGGLAGYEQFF	TGCAGCGTTGAAGGAGGACTAGCGGGTTATGAGCAGTTCTTC
TRBV7-6	TRBJ2-2	few	16	-	CASSPQAPSRTGELFF	TGTGCCAGCAGCCCCCAAGCTCCTAGCCGTACCGGGGAGCTGTTTTTT
TRBV6-2/TRBV6-3	TRBJ2-1	many	14	-	CASSYSKEYNEQFF	TGTGCCAGCAGTTACTCGAAAGAGTACAATGAGCAGTTCTTC
TRBV12-3/TRBV12-4	TRBJ1-5	few	14	TRBD1	CASRTGGGNQPQHF	TGTGCCAGCCGGACAGGGGGTGGCAATCAGCCCCAGCATTTT
TRBV28	TRBJ2-5	many	14	TRBD1	CASSWDREQETQYF	TGTGCCAGCAGTTGGGACAGGGAACAAGAGACCCAGTACTTC
TRBV7-9	TRBJ2-2	few	15	-	CASSLPLAATGELFF	TGTGCCAGCAGCCTACCGTTAGCGGCCACCGGGGAGCTGTTTTTT
TRBV5-1	TRBJ2-3	-	12	-	CASRLVADTQYF	TGCGCCAGCAGACTGGTTGCAGATACGCAGTATTTT
TRBV19	TRBJ2-5	many	17	TRBD2	CASSGVAGGPLSETQYF	TGTGCCAGTAGTGGTGTAGCGGGGGGGCCACTTTCGGAGACCCAGTACTTC
TRBV4-2	TRBJ2-3	-	19	TRBD2	CASSQDSSGGAGKTDTQYF	TGTGCCAGCAGCCAAGACAGTAGCGGGGGGGCCGGTAAGACAGATACGCAGTATTTT
TRBV5-1	TRBJ1-2	many	15	-	CASSSAGAANYGYTF	TGCGCCAGCAGCTCGGCAGGGGCGGCTAACTATGGCTACACCTTC
TRBV19	TRBJ1-1	many	15	-	CASSHQGNLNTEAFF	TGTGCCAGTAGTCATCAGGGAAACTTGAACACTGAAGCTTTCTTT
TRBV20-1	TRBJ1-1	-	14	-	CSARLGFMNTEAFF	TGCAGTGCTAGACTGGGGTTCATGAACACTGAAGCTTTCTTT
TRBV12-3/TRBV12-4	TRBJ1-1	many	11	-	CASRRDHGAFF	TGTGCCAGCAGGCGGGACCATGGAGCTTTCTTT
TRBV12-3/TRBV12-4	TRBJ2-7	many	12	-	CASSPLAYEQYF	TGTGCCAGCAGCCCCTTGGCCTACGAGCAGTACTTC
TRBV12-3/TRBV12-4	TRBJ1-1	few	14	-	CASSKDGMNTEAFF	TGTGCCAGCAGTAAAGACGGAATGAACACTGAAGCTTTCTTT
TRBV3-1	TRBJ2-2	few	17	TRBD1	CASSQDPGQVTTGELFF	TGTGCCAGCAGCCAAGATCCGGGACAGGTGACCACCGGGGAGCTGTTTTTT
TRBV14	TRBJ1-2	-	16	-	CASSQAWTVVDYGYTF	TGTGCCAGCAGCCAAGCGTGGACGGTGGTCGACTATGGCTACACCTTC
TRBV11-2	TRBJ1-2	many	15	TRBD1	CASSSRDRGANGYTF	TGTGCCAGCAGCTCACGCGACAGGGGAGCGAATGGCTACACCTTC
TRBV18	TRBJ2-1	many	14	TRBD1	CASSQRDRYNEQFF	TGTGCCAGCTCACAACGGGACAGGTACAATGAGCAGTTCTTC
TRBV6-5	TRBJ1-2	many	14	-	CASSYSGGFSVYTF	TGTGCCAGCAGTTACTCAGGGGGGTTTTCCGTCTACACCTTC
TRBV7-8	TRBJ2-7	many	13	-	CASSLTGEYEQYF	TGTGCCAGCAGCCTCACCGGGGAGTACGAGCAGTACTTC
TRBV25-1	TRBJ2-1	-	17	TRBD1	CASSERDRDSSYNEQFF	TGTGCCAGCAGTGAACGGGACAGGGACAGCTCCTACAATGAGCAGTTCTTC
TRBV10-3	TRBJ1-1	many	16	TRBD1	CAISEDRGSVVTEAFF	TGTGCCATCAGTGAAGACAGGGGATCCGTGGTTACTGAAGCTTTCTTT
TRBV20-1	TRBJ2-7	few	12	TRBD2	CSARRTSIEQYF	TGCAGTGCTAGAAGGACTAGTATCGAGCAGTACTTC
TRBV7-9	TRBJ2-1	-	18	TRBD2	CASSPRGSGGVAYKEQFF	TGTGCCAGCAGCCCAAGGGGTAGCGGGGGGGTCGCCTACAAGGAGCAGTTCTTC
TRBV6-1	TRBJ1-1	few	16	-	CASTPGRGSWNTEAFF	TGTGCCAGCACCCCGGGGAGGGGCAGTTGGAACACTGAAGCTTTCTTT
TRBV27	TRBJ1-4	many	16	-	CASSPYLAPTNEKLFF	TGTGCCAGCAGTCCGTACTTGGCACCAACTAATGAAAAACTGTTTTTT
TRBV29-1	TRBJ2-3	-	16	TRBD2	CSVGGLAAGGTDTQYF	TGCAGCGTTGGGGGACTAGCGGCGGGGGGCACAGATACGCAGTATTTT
TRBV5-1	TRBJ2-2	-	14	-	CASRLLGYTGELFF	TGCGCCAGCAGGCTATTGGGTTACACCGGGGAGCTGTTTTTT
TRBV5-6	TRBJ1-2	-	13	-	CASSFQESYGYTF	TGTGCCAGCAGCTTTCAGGAGAGCTATGGCTACACCTTC